The sequence of this T cell receptor beta chain was determined in a study of blood T cell repertoires in COVID-19 (dated by TCRdb to 2018 to 2020). For the study in its entirety: Collaborator samples came from the United States, Italy and Spain and covered acute and convalescent phases of COVID-19. A freely available public database, intended as a resource for researchers studying the immune response to SARS-CoV-2, is where the repertoires were released. Samples were obtained from the ongoing ImmuneRACE study (first 160 participants) and from about 1,300 subjects provided by 6 global collaborators. Nearly every sample came with metadata listing a de-identified subject ID, COVID-19 status, age in years and sex. The prospective study material was composed of cDNA or gDNA derived from T cells, B-cell-depleted T cells, or PBMCs. Where HLA class I and class II types were available, the types were taken from metadata supplied by the sample provider, not from assay-based typing. Deeply sampled blood TCRbeta repertoires from subjects exposed to, actively infected with, or recovered from COVID-19 were included in the dataset. The research as a whole found: How much clinical and demographic metadata was included differed by source and by participant, and the metadata was provided uncurated.

TCRbeta CDR3 regions were amplified from genomic DNA by means of the immunoSEQ Assay, a bias-controlled multiplex PCR. The source study handled its data this way. Nucleated cell counts per sample were estimated from amplification of reference gene primers within the assay. Sequence reads were collapsed and filtered to measure the absolute abundance of every unique TCRbeta CDR3 rearrangement. For each sample, productive Simpson clonality was calculated as the square root of Simpson's diversity index across productive rearrangements. TCRdb holds this immuneACCESS table with in-frame rearrangements only. Some clones are missing; in checked studies, unresolved V genes explain under half, and the rest has no known cause. Clone size and the V and J calls come from that table; the DNA yielded D and trimming. This sample has 350,000 to 450,000 clones in its table, and roughly nine tenths of those were observed once. 1.5% to 2% of the sample is held by the ten biggest clonotypes.

Enrolling through a virtual design, the prospective study's participants ranged in age from roughly 18 to 95 years and lived across more than 20 United States geographic areas. To assign participants to cohorts, the prospective study relied on clinical history that participants themselves reported in a screening survey and a study questionnaire. Recovered participants in ImmuneRACE Cohort 3 were defined as having two consecutive negative NP/OP PCR tests, clearance from a healthcare professional, or resolution of symptoms. In the prospective study, whole blood, serum and a nasopharyngeal or oropharyngeal swab were collected from each participant by mobile phlebotomists. Over a roughly two-month period, participants in the prospective study had the option of providing additional blood draws and questionnaires. Before DNA extraction, prospective study blood samples were shipped either frozen or at room temperature.

This clone was picked up one time. Its antigen remains undetermined. No much larger clone exists at a distance of one base, and base qualities are not known. Trimming removed 6 bases from V and 7 bases from J, leaving 6 bases between the germline ends. The CDR3 goes from the cysteine to the phenylalanine over 11 residues. Only the CDR3 DNA is retained, 33 bases long and in frame from the first base. From a lookup of the germline V gene, CDR1 and CDR2 are SNHLY and FYNNEI. The sequence was obtained from a young woman who had recovered from COVID-19. The chain links TRBV2 with TRBJ2-2; the best D guess is TRBD2, with 5 bases matching. The sequenced material came from PBMCs or T cells enriched from blood (not recorded which). The CDR3 loop reads CASREDGELFF. In nucleotide form, the sequence is TGTGCCAGCAGGGAGGACGGGGAGCTGTTTTTT.